These T cell receptor beta chains were read from a single sample in a study of preoperative IRX-2 immunotherapy in early breast cancer. Repertoires were generated with immunoSEQ multiplex PCR, while TCRdb's copy carries only in-frame clones and drops some. The table has under 25,000 clones, over 80% seen once; the top ten hold roughly 1.2%. Sequenced here: lymph node tissue, sampled after IRX-2 immunotherapy. These TCRs come from a human donor with breast cancer. Each CDR3 is given with its conserved first and last residue. D genes are given only for firm matches. Only some rows state a clone size, as once, few, many or a class for expanded clones.

D gene | J gene | clone size | V gene | CDR3 DNA | CDR3 protein
. | TRBJ2-1 | . | TRBV6-8 | TGTGCCAGCACCGAGAGTAGAAATCCCTTCACCTACAATGAGCAGTTCTTC | CASTESRNPFTYNEQFF
. | TRBJ1-1 | . | TRBV7-5 | TGTGCCAGCAGCTCCCAGATGACCGGGACTGAAGCTTTCTTT | CASSSQMTGTEAFF
. | TRBJ2-3 | . | TRBV6-8 | TGTGCCAGCAGTTACTCCCGAGATACGCAGTATTTT | CASSYSRDTQYF
. | TRBJ1-6 | . | TRBV19 | TGTGCCAGTAGTATCGAAGGTCTTAATTCACCCCTCCACTTT | CASSIEGLNSPLHF
TRBD1 | TRBJ1-2 | . | TRBV29-1 | TGCAGCGGTTGGGACAGCGCTAATGGCTACACCTTC | CSGWDSANGYTF
TRBD1 | TRBJ1-5 | . | TRBV5-1 | TGCGCCAGCAGCCCAACAGGGGGCGCGAATCAGCCCCAGCATTTT | CASSPTGGANQPQHF
TRBD1 | TRBJ1-1 | . | TRBV6-8 | TGTGCCAGCAGCGCCAAACAGGGGGTCACTGAAGCTTTCTTT | CASSAKQGVTEAFF
. | TRBJ2-3 | . | TRBV4-1 | TGCGCCAGCAGCCAAGCCCCACACACAGATACGCAGTATTTT | CASSQAPHTDTQYF
. | TRBJ2-2 | . | TRBV7-7 | TGTGCCAGCAGCTTAAGGGGACCAACGAACACCGGGGAGCTGTTTTTT | CASSLRGPTNTGELFF
. | TRBJ1-4 | . | TRBV15 | TGTGCCACCAGCCTTGGGGCTGTGAATGAAAAACTGTTTTTT | CATSLGAVNEKLFF
. | TRBJ1-5 | . | TRBV10-2 | TGCGCCAGCAGCGACGGGACGCGGGGTTATCAGCCCCAGCATTTT | CASSDGTRGYQPQHF
. | TRBJ1-2 | . | TRBV6-8 | TGTGCCAGCAGATTAGCAGGGAGTTATGGCTACACCTTC | CASRLAGSYGYTF
. | TRBJ2-2 | . | TRBV5-1 | TGCGCCAGCAGCCCTGTTCCGGGCGGGCGGTACACCGGGGAGCTGTTTTTT | CASSPVPGGRYTGELFF
TRBD1 | TRBJ1-4 | . | TRBV19 | TGTGCCAGTCGGGACAGGCCGGGTGAAAAACTGTTTTTT | CASRDRPGEKLFF
. | TRBJ2-3 | . | TRBV7-4 | TGTGCCAGCAGCTTTCCCAGAATCCGGGGGAGAAGCACAGATACGCAGTATTTT | CASSFPRIRGRSTDTQYF
TRBD1 | TRBJ1-1 | . | TRBV6-8 | TGTGCCAGCAGTAACAGGGGGCAGAGCACTGAAGCTTTCTTT | CASSNRGQSTEAFF
. | TRBJ2-1 | . | TRBV5-1 | TGCGCCAGCAGCTTCGGGGTTACGTACTACAATGAGCAGTTCTTC | CASSFGVTYYNEQFF
TRBD1 | TRBJ2-5 | . | TRBV25-1 | TGTGCCAGCGCCCCTCCCGGGACAGGAGGAGAGACCCAGTACTTC | CASAPPGTGGETQYF
. | TRBJ1-1 | . | TRBV30 | TGTGCCTGGAGGGACATCCACACTGAAGCTTTCTTT | CAWRDIHTEAFF
. | TRBJ1-4 | . | TRBV9 | TGTGCCAGCAGCAGGGACGGTAATGAAAAACTGTTTTTT | CASSRDGNEKLFF
TRBD2 | TRBJ2-1 | . | TRBV6-8 | TGTGCCAGCAGTTCCGGGACTAGCGGGAGTATATGGTTCTTC | CASSSGTSGSIWFF
. | TRBJ1-3 | once | TRBV4-1 | TGCGCCAGCAGCCAAGAGGGCGCGGATGGAAACACCATATATTTT | CASSQEGADGNTIYF
. | TRBJ2-1 | . | TRBV18 | TGTGCCAGCTCACCAGGGGCAGATTTCAATGAGCAGTTCTTC | CASSPGADFNEQFF
TRBD2 | TRBJ2-1 | . | TRBV6-8 | TGTGCCATCAGCAAGACTAGCGGGAGCTCCTACAATGAGCAGTTCTTC | CAISKTSGSSYNEQFF
. | TRBJ2-3 | . | TRBV5-1 | TGCGCCAGCAGCCGGGACGGGGCTAGCACAGATACGCAGTATTTT | CASSRDGASTDTQYF
. | TRBJ1-5 | . | TRBV18 | TGTGCCAGCTCACCAGGCCGGGATCAGCCCCAGCATTTT | CASSPGRDQPQHF
. | TRBJ1-1 | . | TRBV11-3 | TGTGCCAGCAGCCCTTCCTTAGGGGCGTACACTGAAGCTTTCTTT | CASSPSLGAYTEAFF
. | TRBJ2-1 | . | TRBV28 | TGTGCCAGCAGTGCACAAGGGGCTGGGCAGTTCTTC | CASSAQGAGQFF
. | TRBJ1-1 | . | TRBV6-8 | TGTGCCAGCAGCTTACCCGGACAGAACACTGAAGCTTTCTTT | CASSLPGQNTEAFF
TRBD1 | TRBJ2-7 | . | TRBV7-1 | TGTGCCAGCGATGGACAGGGCTTGGGGTACGAGCAGTACTTC | CASDGQGLGYEQYF
TRBD1 | TRBJ2-1 | once | TRBV19 | TGTGCCAGTAGGATACAGGGGGCGCGCAATGAGCAGTTCTTC | CASRIQGARNEQFF
TRBD2 | TRBJ2-3 | . | TRBV28 | TGTGCCAGCAGTTCCCCCGGGCGAGCGGGACTGATAGATACGCAGTATTTT | CASSSPGRAGLIDTQYF
TRBD2 | TRBJ2-5 | . | TRBV7-6 | TGTGCCAGCAGCTTTAACAGCGGGGGGGGCGGAGAGACCCAGTACTTC | CASSFNSGGGGETQYF
. | TRBJ1-5 | . | TRBV19 | TGTGCCAGTACCCAAGGGCCGCACCCCAATCAGCCCCAGCATTTT | CASTQGPHPNQPQHF
TRBD2 | TRBJ2-1 | . | TRBV12-5 | TGTGCCAGCCAAAGGGGAGGGGATGAGCAGTTCTTC | CASQRGGDEQFF
. | TRBJ2-1 | . | TRBV5-1 | TGCGCCAGCAGCTTGGGGGAGGTTGGCTACAATGAGCAGTTCTTC | CASSLGEVGYNEQFF
. | TRBJ2-1 | . | TRBV1 | TGCGCCAGCAGCCAAGAGAACTACAATGAGCAGTTCTTC | CASSQENYNEQFF
TRBD1 | TRBJ2-3 | . | TRBV19 | TGTGCCAGTAGTATCGGACAGGGGGCGTCAGATACGCAGTATTTT | CASSIGQGASDTQYF
TRBD2 | TRBJ2-3 | . | TRBV5-1 | TGCGCCAGCAGCCAGGGACTAGCCATAAGTAGCACGCAGTATTTT | CASSQGLAISSTQYF
TRBD1 | TRBJ1-1 | . | TRBV10-2 | TGCGCCAGCAGTGGACGACAGGGGTTAAGGTCTGAAGCTTTCTTT | CASSGRQGLRSEAFF
TRBD2 | TRBJ2-3 | . | TRBV5-1 | TGCGCCAGCAGCTCACTAGCCGCCGGGACTAGCTTTTCAGATACGCAGTATTTT | CASSSLAAGTSFSDTQYF
. | TRBJ1-4 | . | TRBV28 | TGTGCCAGCAGTTCCTTCGTCAGGGCGGAAGAAAAACTGTTTTTT | CASSSFVRAEEKLFF
. | TRBJ2-4 | . | TRBV18 | . | CASSGVAGGSAYF
. | TRBJ1-6 | . | TRBV5-1 | TGCGCCAGCCGACCAATGGCCGGGGCCTATAATTCACCCCTCCACTTT | CASRPMAGAYNSPLHF
. | TRBJ2-5 | . | TRBV12-5 | TGTGCCAGCCTCAATTGGTTATTAGGGCTCGTTCAAGAGACCCAGTACTTC | CASLNWLLGLVQETQYF
TRBD2 | TRBJ2-7 | once | TRBV7-6 | TGTGCCAGCAGAACCTCTTTAGCGGGAGTGGGCGAGCAGTACTTC | CASRTSLAGVGEQYF